A selection of T cell receptor beta chains follows, all from one sample in a study of blood T cell repertoires in COVID-19. Measured with immunoSEQ multiplex PCR; TCRdb has only the in-frame clones, and not every one. The data contain roughly 300,000 clones, 86% of them seen just once; the ten biggest clones take up 10% to 15%. The sample consisted of peripheral blood. The receptor set was obtained from a woman in her 30s with COVID-19, enrolled during active disease. Each CDR3 is given with its conserved first and last residue. D genes are given only for firm matches. A clone size is listed for some rows: how often the clone was seen (once, few, many), or a class if it is expanded.

size,D,J,V,DNA,CDR3
NA,TRBD1,TRBJ2-1,TRBV4-1,TGCGCCAGCAGCCAAGGTGAACGGGGACAGCCTAACAATGAGCAGTTCTTC,CASSQGERGQPNNEQFF
NA,NA,TRBJ2-7,TRBV10-3,TGTGCCATCAGTCGGACCCCCGGCAGGGACGAGCAGTACTTC,CAISRTPGRDEQYF
once,TRBD1,TRBJ2-3,TRBV10-3,TGTGCCATCAGTGGCAGGACAGGGAGGAGCACAGATACGCAGTATTTT,CAISGRTGRSTDTQYF
NA,NA,TRBJ2-3,TRBV5-1,TGCGCCAGCACCCCCGGGTCCCTTAGCACAGATACGCAGTATTTT,CASTPGSLSTDTQYF
once,NA,TRBJ2-7,TRBV10-1,TGCGCCAGCAGTGCAGGGGGGAAAATTGAGCAGTACTTC,CASSAGGKIEQYF
NA,NA,TRBJ1-2,TRBV18,TGTGCCAGCTCAGGTACAGGGATCGGCTACACCTTC,CASSGTGIGYTF
NA,NA,TRBJ1-5,TRBV6-5,TGTGCCAGCAGCCCAGCGGGGGCGGGGCAGCCCCAGCATTTT,CASSPAGAGQPQHF
NA,TRBD2,TRBJ2-7,TRBV27,TGTGCCAGCAGTTTATCTGGACTAGCGGGGTTCTACGAGCAGTACTTC,CASSLSGLAGFYEQYF
NA,NA,TRBJ2-5,TRBV18,TGTGCCAGCTCATACGACAGCTTCAAAGGGACCCAGTACTTC,CASSYDSFKGTQYF
NA,NA,TRBJ2-1,TRBV5-6,TGTGCCAGCAGCTTGGATGGCGCCAGCGGGGAGCAGTTCTTC,CASSLDGASGEQFF
NA,NA,TRBJ2-7,TRBV14,TGTGCCAGCAGCCAACTCCTCAGGGGCTCCTACGAGCAGTACTTC,CASSQLLRGSYEQYF
NA,NA,TRBJ1-2,TRBV4-1,TGCGCCAGCAGCCAAGATGGGCAGGGAAACTATGGCTACACCTTC,CASSQDGQGNYGYTF
NA,NA,TRBJ2-4,TRBV3-1/TRBV3-2,TGTGCCAGCAGCCAAGATATGGCCAGGGCCAAAAACATTCAGTACTTC,CASSQDMARAKNIQYF
NA,NA,TRBJ2-7,TRBV4-1,TGCGCCAGCAGCCAAAACAGGTATAGCTCCTACGAGCAGTACTTC,CASSQNRYSSYEQYF
NA,TRBD1,TRBJ1-1,TRBV4-1,TGCGCCAGCAGCCCCGTAGGGACAGGGGGTTTGAACACTGAAGCTTTCTTT,CASSPVGTGGLNTEAFF
few,TRBD2,TRBJ2-2,TRBV30,TGTGCCTGGATTGTACTAGCGGGGGGAACGAACACCGGGGAGCTGTTTTTT,CAWIVLAGGTNTGELFF
NA,NA,TRBJ2-6,TRBV5-1,TGCGCCAGCAGCTTAGCGGCAGCTGGGGCCAACGTCCTGACTTTC,CASSLAAAGANVLTF
once,NA,TRBJ2-7,TRBV2,TGTGCCAGCAGTGAACCCGAGGAGGGGGCGAATTCTTACGAGCAGTACTTC,CASSEPEEGANSYEQYF
NA,NA,TRBJ1-3,TRBV5-6,TGTGCCAGCAGCTTGGAACCAGGCTCTGGAAACACCATATATTTT,CASSLEPGSGNTIYF
NA,NA,TRBJ1-1,TRBV6-5,TGTGCCAGCAGCTTAACAGGGTTCACTGAAGCTTTCTTT,CASSLTGFTEAFF
NA,NA,TRBJ1-6,TRBV6-5,TGTGCCAGCAGTTACGGAGGGATCACTAATTCACCCCTCCACTTT,CASSYGGITNSPLHF
NA,NA,TRBJ1-3,TRBV18,TGTGCCAGCTCACCACGAGGGTGGGAGCACACCATATATTTT,CASSPRGWEHTIYF
NA,NA,TRBJ1-5,TRBV6-5,TGTGCCAGCAGTTACGCGGGGGGTGATCAGCCCCAGCATTTT,CASSYAGGDQPQHF
NA,NA,TRBJ1-1,TRBV5-1,TGCGCCAGCAGCGCCTATTCTCCCGGGTCCACGATTCTGAACACTGAAGCTTTCTTT,CASSAYSPGSTILNTEAFF
NA,TRBD2,TRBJ2-2,TRBV6-1,TGTGCCAGCAGTGAATTAGCGGGACTAGCTACCGGGGAGCTGTTTTTT,CASSELAGLATGELFF
NA,TRBD1,TRBJ2-2,TRBV10-1,TGCGCCAGCACTCAACAGGGGTCTAACACCGGGGAGCTGTTTTTT,CASTQQGSNTGELFF